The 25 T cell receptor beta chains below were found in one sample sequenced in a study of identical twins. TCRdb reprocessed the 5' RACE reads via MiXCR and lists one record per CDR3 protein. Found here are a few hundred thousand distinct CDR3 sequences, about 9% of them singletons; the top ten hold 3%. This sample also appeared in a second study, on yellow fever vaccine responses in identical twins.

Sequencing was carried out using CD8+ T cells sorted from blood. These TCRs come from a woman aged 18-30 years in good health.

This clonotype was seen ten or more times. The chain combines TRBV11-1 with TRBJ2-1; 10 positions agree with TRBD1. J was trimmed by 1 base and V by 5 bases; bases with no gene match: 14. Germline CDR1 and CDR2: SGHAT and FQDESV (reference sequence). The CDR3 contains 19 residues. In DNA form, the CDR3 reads TGTGCCAGCAGCATAAGGGGACAGGGGAGGACTAATTCCTACAATGAGCAGTTCTTC. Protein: CASSIRGQGRTNSYNEQFF.

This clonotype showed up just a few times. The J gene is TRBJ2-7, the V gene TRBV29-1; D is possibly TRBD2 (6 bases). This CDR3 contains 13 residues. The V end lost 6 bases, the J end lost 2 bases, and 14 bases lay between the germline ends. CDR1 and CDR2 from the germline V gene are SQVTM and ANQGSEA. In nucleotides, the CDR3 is TGCAGCGTCGACACCGGGAGAACCTACGAGCAGTACTTC. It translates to CSVDTGRTYEQYF.

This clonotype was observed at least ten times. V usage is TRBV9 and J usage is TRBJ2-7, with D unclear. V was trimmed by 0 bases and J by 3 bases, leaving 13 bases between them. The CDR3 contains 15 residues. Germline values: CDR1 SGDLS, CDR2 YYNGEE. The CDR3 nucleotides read TGTGCCAGCAGCGTAGGGCCCAACGCGGACTACGAGCAGTACTTC. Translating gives CASSVGPNADYEQYF.

Here the CDR3 reads CASSLLWGGGAQEQYF. CDR3 coding DNA: TGTGCCAGCAGTCTCCTCTGGGGAGGGGGGGCTCAAGAGCAGTACTTC. V is TRBV6-1 and J is TRBJ2-7, with a weak D call TRBD2 (7 bases). V was trimmed by 5 bases and J by 7 bases, leaving 24 bases between them. Germline values: CDR1 MNHNS, CDR2 SASEGT. The CDR3 runs to 16 residues.

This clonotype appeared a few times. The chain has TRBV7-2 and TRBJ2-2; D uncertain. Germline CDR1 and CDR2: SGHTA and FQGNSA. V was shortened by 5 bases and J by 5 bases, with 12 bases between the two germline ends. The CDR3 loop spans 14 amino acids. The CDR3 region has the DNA TGTGCCAGCAGCCCCCAGGCCCGGACCGGGGAGCTGTTTTTT. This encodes CASSPQARTGELFF.

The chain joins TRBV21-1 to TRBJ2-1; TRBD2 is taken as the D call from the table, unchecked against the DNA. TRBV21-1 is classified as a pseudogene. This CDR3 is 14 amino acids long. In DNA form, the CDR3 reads TGTGCCAGCAACGGCGGGACTGGTTGGTTAAGGCAGTTCTTC. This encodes CASNGGTGWLRQFF.

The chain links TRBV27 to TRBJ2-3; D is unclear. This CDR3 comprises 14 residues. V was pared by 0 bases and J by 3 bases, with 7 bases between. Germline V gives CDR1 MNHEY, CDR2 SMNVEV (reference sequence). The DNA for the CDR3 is TGTGCCAGCAGTTTATCGAAGGGAACAGATACGCAGTATTTT. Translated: CASSLSKGTDTQYF.

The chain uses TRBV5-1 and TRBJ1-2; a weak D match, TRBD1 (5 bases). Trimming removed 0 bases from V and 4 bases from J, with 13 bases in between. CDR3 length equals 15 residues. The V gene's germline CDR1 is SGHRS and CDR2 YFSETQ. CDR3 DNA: TGCGCCAGCAGCTTGGAAGACGGGGCCAGCTATGGCTACACCTTC. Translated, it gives CASSLEDGASYGYTF.

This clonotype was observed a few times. The CDR3 loop reads CASSWKESGNTIYF. CDR3 bases: TGTGCCAGCAGTTGGAAGGAGTCTGGAAACACCATATATTTT. The V gene is TRBV12-3 or TRBV12-4, the J gene TRBJ1-3, with D unresolved. V gave up 4 bases and J gave up 1 base, with 8 bases separating them. The CDR3 has 14 amino acids.

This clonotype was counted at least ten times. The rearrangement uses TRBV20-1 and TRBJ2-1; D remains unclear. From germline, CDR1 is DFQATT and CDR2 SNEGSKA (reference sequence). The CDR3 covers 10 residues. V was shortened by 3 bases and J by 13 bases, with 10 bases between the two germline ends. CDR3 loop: CSASTLVQFF. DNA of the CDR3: TGCAGTGCTAGTACTCTCGTTCAGTTCTTC.

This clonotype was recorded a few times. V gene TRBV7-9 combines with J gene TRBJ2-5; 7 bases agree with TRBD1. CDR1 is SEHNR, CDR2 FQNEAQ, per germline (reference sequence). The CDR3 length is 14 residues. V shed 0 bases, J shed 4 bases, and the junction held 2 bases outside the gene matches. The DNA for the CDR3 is TGTGCCAGCAGCTTAGCGGGACAGAGAGAGACCCAGTACTTC. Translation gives CASSLAGQRETQYF.

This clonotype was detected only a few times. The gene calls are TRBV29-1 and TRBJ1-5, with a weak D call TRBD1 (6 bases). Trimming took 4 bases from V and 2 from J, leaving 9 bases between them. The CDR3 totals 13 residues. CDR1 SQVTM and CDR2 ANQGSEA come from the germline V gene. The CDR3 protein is CSVAEGGNQPQHF. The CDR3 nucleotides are TGCAGCGTTGCGGAGGGGGGCAATCAGCCCCAGCATTTT.

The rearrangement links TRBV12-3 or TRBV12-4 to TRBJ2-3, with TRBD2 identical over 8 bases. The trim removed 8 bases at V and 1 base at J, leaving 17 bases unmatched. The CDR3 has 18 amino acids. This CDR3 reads CASAGGAGAGKRTDTQYF. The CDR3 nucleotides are TGTGCCAGCGCGGGTGGAGCGGGAGCCGGAAAACGCACAGATACGCAGTATTTT.

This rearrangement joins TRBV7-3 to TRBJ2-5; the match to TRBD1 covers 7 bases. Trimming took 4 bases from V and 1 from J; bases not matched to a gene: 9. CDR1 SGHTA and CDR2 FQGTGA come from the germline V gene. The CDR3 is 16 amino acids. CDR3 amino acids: CASSSEGTEPQETQYF. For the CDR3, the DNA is TGTGCCAGCAGCTCAGAAGGGACAGAGCCCCAAGAGACCCAGTACTTC.

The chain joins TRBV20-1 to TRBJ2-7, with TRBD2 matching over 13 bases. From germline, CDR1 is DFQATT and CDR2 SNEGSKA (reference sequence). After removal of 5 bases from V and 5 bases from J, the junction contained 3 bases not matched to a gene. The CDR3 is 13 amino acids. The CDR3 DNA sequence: TGCAGTGCTTTCGGACTAGCGGGGGACGAGCAGTACTTC. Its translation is CSAFGLAGDEQYF.

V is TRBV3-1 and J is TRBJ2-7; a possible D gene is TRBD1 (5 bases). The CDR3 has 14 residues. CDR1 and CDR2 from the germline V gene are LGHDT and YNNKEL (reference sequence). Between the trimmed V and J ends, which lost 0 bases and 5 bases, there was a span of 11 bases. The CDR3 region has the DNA TGTGCCAGCAGCCAAGAATTGGTCAGGGACGAGCAGTACTTC. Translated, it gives CASSQELVRDEQYF.

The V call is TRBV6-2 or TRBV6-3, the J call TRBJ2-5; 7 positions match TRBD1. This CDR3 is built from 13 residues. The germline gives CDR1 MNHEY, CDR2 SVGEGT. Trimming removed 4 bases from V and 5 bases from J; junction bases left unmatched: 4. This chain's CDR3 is CASSSGTDETQYF. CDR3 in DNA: TGTGCCAGCAGTTCCGGGACAGACGAGACCCAGTACTTC.

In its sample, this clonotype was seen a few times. The CDR3 DNA is TGTGCCAGCAGTGAGGGGAGCGTTCTCCAAGAGACCCAGTACTTC. Protein product: CASSEGSVLQETQYF. The rearrangement links TRBV25-1 to TRBJ2-5, with D possibly TRBD2 on 5 matching bases. V lost 3 bases and J 1 base, leaving 12 bases between the germline ends. Germline values: CDR1 MGHDK, CDR2 SYGVNS. CDR3 length equals 15 residues.

The CDR3 region is CASSQVASGGGRSYEQYF. The CDR3 DNA is TGTGCCAGCAGCCAAGTCGCTAGCGGGGGGGGTCGCTCCTACGAGCAGTACTTC. This chain uses TRBV3-1 with TRBJ2-7, with 12 bases identical to TRBD2. CDR1 LGHDT and CDR2 YNNKEL come from the germline V gene (reference sequence). The CDR3 consists of 18 residues. Unmatched junction bases numbered 7, after V lost 1 base and J lost 0 bases.

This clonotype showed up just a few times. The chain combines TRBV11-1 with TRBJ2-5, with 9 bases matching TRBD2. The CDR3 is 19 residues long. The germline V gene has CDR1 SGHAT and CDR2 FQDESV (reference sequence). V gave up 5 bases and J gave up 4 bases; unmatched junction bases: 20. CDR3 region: CASSPWWASGDAGRETQYF. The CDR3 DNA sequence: TGTGCCAGCAGCCCGTGGTGGGCTAGCGGGGATGCCGGACGAGAGACCCAGTACTTC.

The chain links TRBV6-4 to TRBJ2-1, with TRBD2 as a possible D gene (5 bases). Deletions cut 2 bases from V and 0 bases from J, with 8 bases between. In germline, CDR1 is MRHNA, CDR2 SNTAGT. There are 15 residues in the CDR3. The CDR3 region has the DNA TGTGCCAGCAGTGACGGGGAGAGCTCCTACAATGAGCAGTTCTTC. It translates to CASSDGESSYNEQFF.

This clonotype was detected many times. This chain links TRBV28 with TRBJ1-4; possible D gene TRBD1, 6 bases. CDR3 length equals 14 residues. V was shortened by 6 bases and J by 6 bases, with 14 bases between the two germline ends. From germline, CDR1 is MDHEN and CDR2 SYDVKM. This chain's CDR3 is CASRGGQGYEKLFF. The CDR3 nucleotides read TGTGCCAGCAGGGGGGGGCAGGGGTATGAAAAACTGTTTTTT.

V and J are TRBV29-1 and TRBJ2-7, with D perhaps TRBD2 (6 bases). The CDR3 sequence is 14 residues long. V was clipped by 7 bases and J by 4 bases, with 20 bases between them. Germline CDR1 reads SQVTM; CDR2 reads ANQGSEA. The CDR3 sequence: CSAIRRGGIYEQYF. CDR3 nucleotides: TGCAGCGCCATCCGCCGTGGAGGGATTTACGAGCAGTACTTC.

The CDR3 spells CASRPDNGIYNEQFF. The CDR3 DNA reads TGTGCCAGCAGACCCGACAATGGAATATACAATGAGCAGTTCTTC. The rearrangement uses TRBV6-5 and TRBJ2-1; the D is unclear. Germline V gene data show CDR1 as MNHEY and CDR2 as SVGAGI. This CDR3 spans 15 amino acids. V was trimmed by 6 bases and J by 4 bases, leaving 16 bases between them.

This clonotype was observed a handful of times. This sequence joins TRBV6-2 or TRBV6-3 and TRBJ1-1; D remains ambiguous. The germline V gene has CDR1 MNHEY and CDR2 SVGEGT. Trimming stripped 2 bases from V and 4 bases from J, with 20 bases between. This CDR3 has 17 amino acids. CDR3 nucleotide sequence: TGTGCCAGCAGTTACGTGGGTTTTATGGGTATGAGCACTGAAGCTTTCTTT. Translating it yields CASSYVGFMGMSTEAFF.